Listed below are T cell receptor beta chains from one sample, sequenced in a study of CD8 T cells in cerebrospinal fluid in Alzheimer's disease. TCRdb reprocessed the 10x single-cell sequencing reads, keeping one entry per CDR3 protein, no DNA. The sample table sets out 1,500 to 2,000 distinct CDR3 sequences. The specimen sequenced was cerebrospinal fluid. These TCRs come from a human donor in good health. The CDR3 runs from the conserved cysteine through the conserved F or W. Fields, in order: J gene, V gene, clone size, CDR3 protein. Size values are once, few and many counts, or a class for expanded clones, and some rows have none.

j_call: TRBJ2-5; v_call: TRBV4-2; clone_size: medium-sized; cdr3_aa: CASSRGAGLAGQETQYF
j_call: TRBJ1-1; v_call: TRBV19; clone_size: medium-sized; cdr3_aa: CASSISVDTEAFF
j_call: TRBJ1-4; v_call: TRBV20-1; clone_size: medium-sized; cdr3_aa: CSAKGHLNEKLFF
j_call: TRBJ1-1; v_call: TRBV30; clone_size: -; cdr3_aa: CAWSHRGYDTEAFF
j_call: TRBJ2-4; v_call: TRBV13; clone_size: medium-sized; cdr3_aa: CASSFSNRGKYF
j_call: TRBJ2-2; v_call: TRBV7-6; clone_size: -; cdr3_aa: CASIPGGGPTGELFF
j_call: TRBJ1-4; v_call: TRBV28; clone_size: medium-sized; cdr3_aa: CASSLIQGNEKLFF
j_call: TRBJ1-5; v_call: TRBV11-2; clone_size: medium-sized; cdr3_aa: CASSLGPTGVPQHF
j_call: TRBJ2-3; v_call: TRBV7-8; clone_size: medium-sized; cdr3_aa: CASSLFGSGPEGDTQYF
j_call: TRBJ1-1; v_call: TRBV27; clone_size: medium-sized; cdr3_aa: CASSRKLNTEAFF
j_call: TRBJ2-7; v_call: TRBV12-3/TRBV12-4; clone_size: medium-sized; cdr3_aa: CASSTRTSGLYEQYF
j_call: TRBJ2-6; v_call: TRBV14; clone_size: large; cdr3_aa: CASSTLPTGPGANVLTF
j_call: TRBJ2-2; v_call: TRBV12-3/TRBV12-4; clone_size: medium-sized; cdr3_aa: CASRARTTRKLFF
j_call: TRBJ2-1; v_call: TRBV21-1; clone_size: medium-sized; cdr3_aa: CASSKPSSLRGRYNEQFF
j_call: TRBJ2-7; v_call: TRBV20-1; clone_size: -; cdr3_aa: CSARDQLSGTLSEQYF
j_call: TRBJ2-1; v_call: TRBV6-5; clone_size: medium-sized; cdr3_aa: CASSYRSRTYNEQFF
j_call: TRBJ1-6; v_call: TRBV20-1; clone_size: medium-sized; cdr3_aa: CSATRDGNSPLHF
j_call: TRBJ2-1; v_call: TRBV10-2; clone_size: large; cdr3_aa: CASGAGGLDEQFF
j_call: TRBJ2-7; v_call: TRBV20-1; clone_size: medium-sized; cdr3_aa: CSARDPTGKVSEQYF
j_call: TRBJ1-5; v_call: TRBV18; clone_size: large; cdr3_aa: CASSPGQGSNQPQHF
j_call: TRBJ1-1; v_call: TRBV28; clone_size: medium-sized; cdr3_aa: CASSRPGMGNTEAFF
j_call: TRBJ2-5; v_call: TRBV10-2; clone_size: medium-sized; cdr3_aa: CASSGLAGGQLEGETQYF
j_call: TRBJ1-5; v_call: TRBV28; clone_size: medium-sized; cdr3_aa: CASLMPSSGVQPQHF
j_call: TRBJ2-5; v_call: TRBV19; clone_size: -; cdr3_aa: CASSRGSGGAETQYF
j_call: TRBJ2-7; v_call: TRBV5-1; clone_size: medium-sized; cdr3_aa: CASSSTGGASYEQYF
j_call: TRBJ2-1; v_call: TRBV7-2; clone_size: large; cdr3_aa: CASSLQVRPIDEQFF
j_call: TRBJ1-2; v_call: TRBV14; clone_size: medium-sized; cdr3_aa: CASSQGAGNYGYTF
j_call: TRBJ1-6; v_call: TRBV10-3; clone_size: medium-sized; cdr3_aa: CAISDSGTGNSPLHF
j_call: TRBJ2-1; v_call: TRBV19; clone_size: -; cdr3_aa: CASKKTGLTVSNEQFF
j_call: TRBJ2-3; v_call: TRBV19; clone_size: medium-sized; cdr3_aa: CASSTIAGNTDTQYF
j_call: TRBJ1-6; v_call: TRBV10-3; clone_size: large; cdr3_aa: CAISPGTDRSPLHF
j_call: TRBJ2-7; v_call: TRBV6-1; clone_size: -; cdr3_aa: CASLPQGADEQYF
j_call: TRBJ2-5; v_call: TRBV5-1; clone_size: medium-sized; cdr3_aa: CASGAGSTGETQYF
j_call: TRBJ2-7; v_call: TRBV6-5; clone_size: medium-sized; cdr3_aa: CASSYSTEQGREQYF
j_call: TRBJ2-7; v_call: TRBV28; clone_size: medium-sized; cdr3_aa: CASNRDSHEQYF
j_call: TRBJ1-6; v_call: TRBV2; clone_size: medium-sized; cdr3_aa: CASRTSWASPLHF
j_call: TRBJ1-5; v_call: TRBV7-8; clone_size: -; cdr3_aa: CASSCGQGSNQPQHF
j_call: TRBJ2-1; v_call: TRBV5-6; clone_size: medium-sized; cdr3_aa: CASSSPSEQFF
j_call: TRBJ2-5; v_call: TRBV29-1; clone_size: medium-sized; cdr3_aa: CSVRGDATQYF
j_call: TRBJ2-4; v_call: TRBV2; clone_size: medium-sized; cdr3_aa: CASSVTGRNIQYF
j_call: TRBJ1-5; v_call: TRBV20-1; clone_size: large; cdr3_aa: CSASGDEYSNQPQHF